These 9 T cell receptor beta chains were all obtained from the same sample, sequenced in a study of CD8 T cells in Susac syndrome. The RNA, about 0.45 to 1 ug, was put through reverse transcription using random hexamers. MiXCR, run by TCRdb on the immunoSEQ multiplex PCR reads, gives a single entry per CDR3 protein. The table shows approximately 190,000 distinct CDR3 sequences, with approximately 94% occurring only once. Sequenced material: CD4+ T cells from PBMCs. The receptors stem from a human donor with Susac syndrome.

J is TRBJ2-1 and V is TRBV6-2 or TRBV6-3; D might be TRBD2 (5 bases). Trimming took 3 bases from V and 9 from J, leaving 12 bases between them. The CDR3 contains 13 residues. Germline V gene lookup returns CDR1 MNHEY and CDR2 SVGEGT. As DNA, the CDR3 is TGTGCCAGCAGTTATGTGGGAGCTGGTGAGCAGTTCTTC. Encoded protein: CASSYVGAGEQFF.

The genes are TRBV30 and TRBJ2-2, with 7 positions matching TRBD2. Unmatched junction bases numbered 3, after V lost 1 base and J lost 1 base. There are 15 residues in the CDR3. Per germline, CDR1 GTSNPN and CDR2 SVGIG (reference sequence). As DNA, the CDR3 is TGTGCCTGGAGTGGCGGGGGACTGAACACCGGGGAGCTGTTTTTT. Translation: CAWSGGGLNTGELFF.

This chain links TRBV5-6 with TRBJ2-5; maybe TRBD1 (6 bases). The CDR3 is 14 amino acids. Per the germline V gene, CDR1 is SGHDT and CDR2 is YYEEEE. V lost 0 bases and J lost 4, with 10 bases in between. Written as DNA, the CDR3 is TGTGCCAGCAGCTTGGTGAGCAGGGGAGAGACCCAGTACTTC. Translation gives CASSLVSRGETQYF.

The chain combines TRBV15 with TRBJ2-7; D remains ambiguous. The CDR3 loop spans 15 amino acids. The germline gives CDR1 LNHNV, CDR2 YYDKDF (reference sequence). V was pared by 3 bases and J by 0 bases, with 12 bases between. In DNA form, the CDR3 reads TGTGCCACCAGCAGGGGCGGCGGAACCTCCTACGAGCAGTACTTC. Amino acids: CATSRGGGTSYEQYF.

This chain joins TRBV7-8 and TRBJ1-1; D unclear. There are 14 residues in the CDR3. Germline V gene data show CDR1 as SGHVS and CDR2 as FQNEAQ. Trimming took off 5 bases at V and 4 bases at J, with 14 bases between the two ends. CDR3 sequence reads: CASSPPGAITEAFF. DNA for the CDR3: TGTGCCAGCAGCCCTCCCGGTGCGATCACTGAAGCTTTCTTT.

The genes are TRBV3-1 and TRBJ1-2; D ambiguous. CDR3 length equals 14 residues. CDR1 is LGHDT, CDR2 YNNKEL, per germline (reference sequence). V shed 0 bases and J shed 4 bases, with 9 bases lying between them. The CDR3 here is CASSQDASRYGYTF. In DNA form, the CDR3 reads TGTGCCAGCAGCCAAGATGCCAGTCGCTATGGCTACACCTTC.

This clonotype was picked up one time. The rearrangement uses TRBV6-1 and TRBJ2-3; D remains unclear. V was clipped by 7 bases and J by 0 bases, with 14 bases between them. This CDR3 has 15 residues. Germline lookup yields CDR1 MNHNS and CDR2 SASEGT. As DNA, the CDR3 is TGTGCCAGCATCGAAAGGCCAACTAGCACAGATACGCAGTATTTT. It is translated as CASIERPTSTDTQYF.

V usage is TRBV2 and J usage is TRBJ2-3, with D possibly TRBD2 on 5 matching bases. Per the germline V gene, CDR1 is SNHLY and CDR2 is FYNNEI. Trimming stripped 7 bases from V and 1 base from J, with 15 bases between. The CDR3 extends over 15 amino acids. The CDR3 region has the DNA TGTGCCAGCACCCCGGGAAGTTCTGGCACAGATACGCAGTATTTT. Translated: CASTPGSSGTDTQYF.

The chain has TRBV19 and TRBJ1-2; TRBD1 is a possible D gene (5 bases). V was pared by 7 bases and J by 5 bases, with 14 bases between. The CDR3 length is 13 residues. Germline CDR1 and CDR2: LNHDA and SQIVND (reference sequence). The CDR3 loop is CASNTGTAYGYTF. The CDR3 coding sequence is TGTGCCAGTAATACCGGGACGGCGTATGGCTACACCTTC.